These 7 T cell receptor beta chains came from one sample sequenced in a study of cytomegalovirus exposure and HLA in healthy donors. Primers for the PCR totalled 60 Vbeta and 13 Jbeta. This table comes from immunoSEQ multiplex PCR, and its TCRdb copy is limited to in-frame clones, with some not included. The table records 140,000 to 150,000 clones, more than 9.5% of them present only once. The sample consisted of PBMCs. The source is a man aged 45-60 years in good health and CMV-seronegative.

The V and J genes are TRBV14 and TRBJ1-1, with D uncertain. The CDR3 runs 15 residues. Trimming stripped 2 bases from V and 4 bases from J, with 14 bases between. Germline V CDR1 and CDR2: SGHDN, FVKESK. The CDR3 protein is CASSQIDRPGTEAFF. CDR3 DNA: TGTGCCAGCAGCCAAATAGACCGACCGGGCACTGAAGCTTTCTTT.

Only a few counts were recorded for this clone. CDR3 DNA: TGTGCCAGTAGTTTTGACAGCAGCAATCAGCCCCAGCATTTT. It codes for CASSFDSSNQPQHF. The rearrangement joins TRBV19 to TRBJ1-5, with D maybe TRBD1 (5 bases). Germline V gene sequence: CDR1 LNHDA, CDR2 SQIVND (reference sequence). V was clipped by 5 bases and J by 1 base, with 9 bases between them. This CDR3 has 14 residues.

V and J are TRBV19 and TRBJ2-2, with D possibly TRBD1 on 6 matching bases. There are 13 residues in the CDR3. Germline values: CDR1 LNHDA, CDR2 SQIVND (reference sequence). The CDR3 loop is CAARTVNTGELFF. The DNA for the CDR3 is TGTGCAGCCCGGACAGTAAACACCGGGGAGCTGTTTTTT.

This clone has just a few counts. This chain links TRBV5-1 with TRBJ1-3; 8 positions match TRBD1. Losses at the gene ends were 5 bases for V and 3 bases for J; bases not matched to a gene: 13. Germline V gene sequence: CDR1 SGHRS, CDR2 YFSETQ. This CDR3 is 17 amino acids long. CDR3 loop: CASSFYSQGAHGNTIYF. CDR3 DNA sequence: TGCGCCAGCAGTTTCTACTCCCAGGGGGCGCATGGAAACACCATATATTTT. The whole variable domain, filled in from reference TRBV5-1 and TRBJ1-3, reads KAGVTQTPRYLIKTRGQQVTLSCSPISGHRSVSWYQQTPGQGLQFLFEYFSETQRNKGNFPGRFSGRQFSNSRSEMNVSTLELGDSALYLCASSFYSQGAHGNTIYFGEGSWLTVV.

The chain links TRBV7-6 to TRBJ2-5; D uncertain. V was clipped by 5 bases and J by 5 bases, with 6 bases between them. Germline assignment: CDR1 SGHVS and CDR2 FNYEAQ. The CDR3 has 11 residues. The CDR3 protein is CASSEMETQYF. The CDR3, as DNA: TGTGCCAGCAGCGAGATGGAGACCCAGTACTTC.

This clone was counted only a few times. CDR3 sequence: CASTWEGGMNTGELFF. CDR3 bases: TGTGCCAGTACCTGGGAAGGAGGGATGAACACCGGGGAGCTGTTTTTT. The rearrangement uses TRBV19 and TRBJ2-2; tentative D call: TRBD2 (6 bases). Germline V gives CDR1 LNHDA, CDR2 SQIVND (reference sequence). The CDR3 is made up of 16 amino acids. Trimming stripped 7 bases from V and 1 base from J, with 16 bases between. Using reference TRBV19 and TRBJ2-2 for the parts outside the CDR3, the full variable domain is DGGITQSPKYLFRKEGQNVTLSCEQNLNHDAMYWYRQDPGQGLRLIYYSQIVNDFQKGDIAEGYSVSREKKESFPLTVTSAQKNPTAFYLCASTWEGGMNTGELFFGEGSRLTVL.

This chain links TRBV18 with TRBJ2-5; perhaps TRBD1 as D (5 bases). The V end was cut by 3 bases, the J end by 5 bases, with 13 bases between. This CDR3 has 14 amino acids. The V gene's germline CDR1 is KGHSH and CDR2 LQKENI. The CDR3 DNA is TGTGCCAGCTCACCGGGGCCCGGACGGGAGACCCAGTACTTC. Translating it yields CASSPGPGRETQYF.